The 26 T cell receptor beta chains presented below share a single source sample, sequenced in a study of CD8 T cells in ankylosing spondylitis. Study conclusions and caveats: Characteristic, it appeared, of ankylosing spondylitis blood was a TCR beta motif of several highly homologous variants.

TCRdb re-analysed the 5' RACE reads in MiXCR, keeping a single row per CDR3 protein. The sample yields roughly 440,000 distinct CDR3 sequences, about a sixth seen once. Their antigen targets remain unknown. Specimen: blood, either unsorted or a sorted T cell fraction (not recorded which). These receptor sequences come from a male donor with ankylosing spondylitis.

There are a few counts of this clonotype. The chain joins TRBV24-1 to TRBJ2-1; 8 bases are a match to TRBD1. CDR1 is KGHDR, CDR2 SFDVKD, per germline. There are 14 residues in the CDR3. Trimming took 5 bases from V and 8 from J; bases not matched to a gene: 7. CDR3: CATSATTGGHEQFF. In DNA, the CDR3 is TGTGCCACCAGTGCCACAACAGGGGGTCATGAGCAGTTCTTC.

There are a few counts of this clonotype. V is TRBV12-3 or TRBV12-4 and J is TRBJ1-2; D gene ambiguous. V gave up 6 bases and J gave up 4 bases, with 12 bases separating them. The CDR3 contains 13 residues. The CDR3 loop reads CASRHRGFYGYTF. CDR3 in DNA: TGTGCCAGCAGACACCGGGGATTCTATGGCTACACCTTC.

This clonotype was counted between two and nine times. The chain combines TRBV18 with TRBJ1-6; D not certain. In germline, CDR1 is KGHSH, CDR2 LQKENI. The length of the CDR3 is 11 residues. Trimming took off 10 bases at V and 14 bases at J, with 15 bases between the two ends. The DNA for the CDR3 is TGTGCCACCTCGGACCAGGTTACCCTCCACTTT. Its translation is CATSDQVTLHF.

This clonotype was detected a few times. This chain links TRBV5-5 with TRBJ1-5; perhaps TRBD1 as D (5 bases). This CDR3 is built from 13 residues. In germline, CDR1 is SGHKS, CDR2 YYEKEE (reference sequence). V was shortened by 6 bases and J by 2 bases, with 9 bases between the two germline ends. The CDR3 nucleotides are TGTGCCAGCACCCGGGACGGCAATCAGCCCCAGCATTTT. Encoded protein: CASTRDGNQPQHF.

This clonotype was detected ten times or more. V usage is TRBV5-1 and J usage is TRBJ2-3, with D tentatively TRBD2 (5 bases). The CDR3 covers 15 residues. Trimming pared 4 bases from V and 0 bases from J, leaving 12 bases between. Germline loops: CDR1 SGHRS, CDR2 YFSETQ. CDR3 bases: TGCGCCAGCAGCCTACCCGGCGGGAGCACAGATACGCAGTATTTT. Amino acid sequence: CASSLPGGSTDTQYF.

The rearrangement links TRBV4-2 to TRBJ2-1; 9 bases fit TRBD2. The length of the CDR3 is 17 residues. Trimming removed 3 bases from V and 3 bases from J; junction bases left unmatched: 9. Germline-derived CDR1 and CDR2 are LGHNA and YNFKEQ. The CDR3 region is CASSQGSGSRGYNEQFF. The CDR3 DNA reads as TGTGCCAGCAGCCAGGGTAGCGGGAGTAGGGGCTACAATGAGCAGTTCTTC.

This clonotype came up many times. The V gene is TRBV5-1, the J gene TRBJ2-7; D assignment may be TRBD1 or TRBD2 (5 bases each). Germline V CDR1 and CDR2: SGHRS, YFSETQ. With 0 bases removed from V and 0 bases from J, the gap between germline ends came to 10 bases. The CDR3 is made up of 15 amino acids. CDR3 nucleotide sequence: TGCGCCAGCAGCTTGGGCGAGGGGACCTCCTACGAGCAGTACTTC. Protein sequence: CASSLGEGTSYEQYF. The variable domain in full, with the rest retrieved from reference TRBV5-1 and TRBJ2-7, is KAGVTQTPRYLIKTRGQQVTLSCSPISGHRSVSWYQQTPGQGLQFLFEYFSETQRNKGNFPGRFSGRQFSNSRSEMNVSTLELGDSALYLCASSLGEGTSYEQYFGPGTRLTVT.

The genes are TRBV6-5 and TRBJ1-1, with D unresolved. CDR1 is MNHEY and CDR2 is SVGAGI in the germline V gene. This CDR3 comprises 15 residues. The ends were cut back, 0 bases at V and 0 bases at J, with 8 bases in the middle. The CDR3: CASSYSPIMNTEAFF. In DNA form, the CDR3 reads TGTGCCAGCAGTTACTCGCCGATAATGAACACTGAAGCTTTCTTT.

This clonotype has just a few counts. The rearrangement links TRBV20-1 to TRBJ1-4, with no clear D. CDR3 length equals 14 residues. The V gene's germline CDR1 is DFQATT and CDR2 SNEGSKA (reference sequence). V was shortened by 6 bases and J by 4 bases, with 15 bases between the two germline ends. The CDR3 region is CSAVDGGSNEKLFF. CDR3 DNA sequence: TGCAGTGCCGTGGATGGCGGGAGTAATGAAAAACTGTTTTTT.

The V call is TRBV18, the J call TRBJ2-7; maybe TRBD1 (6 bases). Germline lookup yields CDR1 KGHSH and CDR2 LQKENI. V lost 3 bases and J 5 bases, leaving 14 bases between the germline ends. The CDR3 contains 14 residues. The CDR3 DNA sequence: TGTGCCAGCTCACCCGGGACACCGCCCGACGAGCAGTACTTC. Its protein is CASSPGTPPDEQYF.

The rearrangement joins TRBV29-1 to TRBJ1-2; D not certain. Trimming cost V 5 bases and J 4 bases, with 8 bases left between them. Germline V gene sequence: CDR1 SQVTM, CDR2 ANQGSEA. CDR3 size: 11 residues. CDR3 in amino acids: CSVLEPYGYTF. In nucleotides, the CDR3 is TGCAGCGTTCTCGAACCCTATGGCTACACCTTC.

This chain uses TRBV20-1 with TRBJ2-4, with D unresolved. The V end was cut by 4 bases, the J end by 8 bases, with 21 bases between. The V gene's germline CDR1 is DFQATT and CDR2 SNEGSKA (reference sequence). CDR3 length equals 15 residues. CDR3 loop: CSATSPIEEAYIQYF. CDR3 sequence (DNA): TGCAGTGCTACATCACCGATAGAAGAGGCGTACATTCAGTACTTC.

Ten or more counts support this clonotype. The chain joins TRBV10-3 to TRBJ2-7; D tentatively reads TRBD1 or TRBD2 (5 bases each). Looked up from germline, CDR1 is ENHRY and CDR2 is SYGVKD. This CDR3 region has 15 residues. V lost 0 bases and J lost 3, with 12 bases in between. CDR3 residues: CAISESPGSGYEQYF. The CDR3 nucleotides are TGTGCCATCAGTGAGTCGCCAGGGAGTGGCTACGAGCAGTACTTC.

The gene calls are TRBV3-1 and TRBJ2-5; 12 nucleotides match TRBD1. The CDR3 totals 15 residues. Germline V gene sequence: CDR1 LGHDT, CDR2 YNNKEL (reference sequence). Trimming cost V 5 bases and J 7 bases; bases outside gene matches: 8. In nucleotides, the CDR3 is TGTGCCAGCAGCAACCGGGACAGGGGGCGCGGGACCCAGTACTTC. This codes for CASSNRDRGRGTQYF.

Written as DNA, the CDR3 is TGTGCCAGCAGCGACTCAGGGGGCGGGGGGCATTCACCCCTCCACTTT. Translation gives CASSDSGGGGHSPLHF. The chain is built from TRBV7-9 and TRBJ1-6; 8 bases fit TRBD1. This CDR3 spans 16 amino acids. CDR1 and CDR2 (germline): SEHNR, FQNEAQ (reference sequence). J was trimmed by 8 bases and V by 5 bases; bases with no gene match: 11.

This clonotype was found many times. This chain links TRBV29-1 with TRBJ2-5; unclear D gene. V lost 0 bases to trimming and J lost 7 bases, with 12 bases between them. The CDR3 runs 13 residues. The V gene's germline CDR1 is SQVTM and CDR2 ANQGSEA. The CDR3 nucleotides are TGCAGCGTTGAAGAGGGTGTCTGGGGGACCCAGTACTTC. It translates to CSVEEGVWGTQYF.

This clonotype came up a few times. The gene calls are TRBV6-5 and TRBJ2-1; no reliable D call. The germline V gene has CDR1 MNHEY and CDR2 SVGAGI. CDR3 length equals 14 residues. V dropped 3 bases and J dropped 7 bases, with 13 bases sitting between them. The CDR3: CASSYIFPWNEQFF. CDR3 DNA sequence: TGTGCCAGCAGTTATATATTTCCATGGAATGAGCAGTTCTTC.

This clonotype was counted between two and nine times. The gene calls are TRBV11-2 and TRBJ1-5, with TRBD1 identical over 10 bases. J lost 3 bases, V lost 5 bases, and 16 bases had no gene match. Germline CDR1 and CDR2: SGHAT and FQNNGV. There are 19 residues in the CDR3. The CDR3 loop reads CASSPSGTGAVTYNQPQHF. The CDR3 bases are TGTGCCAGCAGCCCCTCCGGGACAGGGGCCGTTACCTACAATCAGCCCCAGCATTTT.

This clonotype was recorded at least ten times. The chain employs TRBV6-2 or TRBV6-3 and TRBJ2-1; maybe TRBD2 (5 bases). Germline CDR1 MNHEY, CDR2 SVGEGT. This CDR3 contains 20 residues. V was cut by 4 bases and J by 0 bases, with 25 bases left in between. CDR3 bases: TGTGCCAGCAGTTCCATTGTGGCGGGTAAATCTCTAAGCTCCTACAATGAGCAGTTCTTC. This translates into CASSSIVAGKSLSSYNEQFF.

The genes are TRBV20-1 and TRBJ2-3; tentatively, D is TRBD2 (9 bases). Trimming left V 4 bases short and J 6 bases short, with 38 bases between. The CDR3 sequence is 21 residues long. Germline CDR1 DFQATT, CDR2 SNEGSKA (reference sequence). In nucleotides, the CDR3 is TGCAGTGCTATGCTCCCCCCAGGGGGCGGTCTAGCGGGATTCATCGGGGATACGCAGTATTTT. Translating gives CSAMLPPGGGLAGFIGDTQYF.

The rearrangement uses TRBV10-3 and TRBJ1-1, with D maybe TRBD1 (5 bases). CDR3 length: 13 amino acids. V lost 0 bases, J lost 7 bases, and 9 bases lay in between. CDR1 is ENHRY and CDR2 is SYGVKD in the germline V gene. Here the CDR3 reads CAISESSGGEAFF. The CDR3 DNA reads TGTGCCATCAGTGAGTCGTCGGGGGGTGAAGCTTTCTTT.

This chain's CDR3 is CASSSRHTGELFF. The CDR3 DNA is TGTGCCAGCAGTTCCCGCCACACCGGGGAGCTGTTTTTT. The genes are TRBV28 and TRBJ2-2; D call uncertain. Germline CDR1 is MDHEN and CDR2 is SYDVKM. The CDR3 runs to 13 residues. The germline V and J ends were trimmed by 4 bases and 3 bases, with 6 bases remaining between them.

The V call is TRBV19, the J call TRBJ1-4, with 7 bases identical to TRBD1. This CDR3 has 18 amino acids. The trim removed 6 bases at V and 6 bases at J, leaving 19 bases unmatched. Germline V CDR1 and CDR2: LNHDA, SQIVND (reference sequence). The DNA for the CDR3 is TGTGCCAGTAGCCCAGACAGGGCAAATAGAGGCACGGATGAAAAACTGTTTTTT. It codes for CASSPDRANRGTDEKLFF.

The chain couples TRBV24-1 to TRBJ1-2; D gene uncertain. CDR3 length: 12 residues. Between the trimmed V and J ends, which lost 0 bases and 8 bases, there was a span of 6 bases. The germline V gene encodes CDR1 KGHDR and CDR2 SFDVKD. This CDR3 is CATSDLWEGYTF. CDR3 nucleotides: TGTGCCACCAGTGATTTGTGGGAAGGCTACACCTTC.

CDR3 in amino acids: CSVEAAGGTYEQYF. The CDR3 DNA reads as TGCAGCGTTGAGGCGGCAGGGGGAACCTACGAGCAGTACTTC. The chain employs TRBV29-1 and TRBJ2-7; 7 bases map to TRBD1. The junction had 7 bases not matched to a gene; V was cut back by 3 bases and J by 2 bases. Germline V gene data show CDR1 as SQVTM and CDR2 as ANQGSEA. This CDR3 comprises 14 residues.

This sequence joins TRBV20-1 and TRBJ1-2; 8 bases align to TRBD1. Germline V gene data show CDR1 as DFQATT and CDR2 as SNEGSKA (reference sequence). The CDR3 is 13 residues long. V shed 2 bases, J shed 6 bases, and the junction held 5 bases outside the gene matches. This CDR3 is CSARKQGENGYTF. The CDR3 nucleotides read TGCAGTGCTAGAAAACAGGGGGAAAATGGCTACACCTTC.